Included here is one T cell receptor beta chain sequence, with context. The antigen remains undetermined. The sample belongs to a study of T cells after yellow fever vaccination. CDR1 LGHNT and CDR2 FRNRAP come from the germline V gene. V was trimmed by 2 bases and J by 7 bases, leaving 15 bases between them. The CDR3 is 15 amino acids. TCRdb called the 5' RACE reads again in MiXCR, with one record for every CDR3 protein. The sample holds hundreds of thousands of distinct CDR3 sequences, 10% to 15% seen once. Findings of the study overall: Clonotypes found in both CD4 and CD8 compartments made up a small share. Clones that expanded after primary vaccination mostly reappeared after the booster (around 96% CD4, roughly 90% CD8).

The specimen comprised PBMCs, sampled on the day of the yellow fever booster vaccination. This sequence was found in a young man who received the YFV17D yellow fever vaccine. V is TRBV12-5 and J is TRBJ2-1; perhaps D is TRBD1 or TRBD2 (7 bases each). CDR3 coding DNA: TGTGCTAGTGGTTTGACCAGACAGGGACTAAATGAGCAGTTCTTC. Encoded protein: CASGLTRQGLNEQFF.